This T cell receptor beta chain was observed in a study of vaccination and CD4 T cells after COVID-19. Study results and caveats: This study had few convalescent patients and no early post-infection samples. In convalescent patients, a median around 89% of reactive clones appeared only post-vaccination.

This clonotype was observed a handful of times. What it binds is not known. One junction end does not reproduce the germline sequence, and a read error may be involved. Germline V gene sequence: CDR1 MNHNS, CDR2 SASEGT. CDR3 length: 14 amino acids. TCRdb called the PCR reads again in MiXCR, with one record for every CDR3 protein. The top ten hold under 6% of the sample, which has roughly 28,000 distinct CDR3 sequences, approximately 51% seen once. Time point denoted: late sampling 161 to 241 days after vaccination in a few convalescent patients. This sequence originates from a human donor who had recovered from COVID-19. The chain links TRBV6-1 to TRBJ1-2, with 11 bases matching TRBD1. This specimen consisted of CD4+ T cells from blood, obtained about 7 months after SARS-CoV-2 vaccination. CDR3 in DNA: TGTGCCAGCAGGCGCCCGGGACAGGGGGGCCGTGGGTCCTTC. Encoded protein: CASRRPGQGGRGSF.